This passage covers 20 T cell receptor beta chains from one sample sequenced in a study of tumor and adjacent non-tumor tissue in lung cancer. RNA was extracted from bulk tissue without any cell sorting. The normal lung tissue was taken more than 3 cm from the tumor edge. The library came from three nested PCR rounds adapted from ARM-PCR protocols. MiXCR, run by TCRdb on the multiplex PCR reads, gives a single entry per CDR3 protein. Here the sample spans 110,000 or so distinct CDR3 sequences, 50% to 70% being singletons. Material for sequencing was distant non-tumor lung tissue. These receptors were obtained from a man in his 60s with non-small cell lung cancer.

Points on this clonotype: This may arise from a read error, as a much more abundant clone is one base away. J is TRBJ1-5 and V is TRBV6-2 or TRBV6-3; tentatively, D is TRBD1 or TRBD2 (5 bases each). The tail of the sequence fits TRBJ2-3 better, so the J call may be wrong. The CDR3 totals 14 residues. Germline CDR1 MNHEY, CDR2 SVGEGT. The CDR3 protein is CASSLLGRGQPQYF. DNA for the CDR3: TGTGCCAGCAGCCTCTTGGGACGGGGCCAGCCCCAGTATTTT.

In regard to this clonotype: This may stem from a read error, because a much larger clone lies one nucleotide away. This rearrangement joins TRBV6-6 to TRBJ1-6, with TRBD1 matching 11 bases. Germline loops: CDR1 MNHNY, CDR2 SVGAGI (reference sequence). The CDR3 runs 16 residues. The CDR3 spells CAGSRGQGGYNSPLHF. The CDR3 DNA is TGTGCCGGCAGTAGGGGACAGGGGGGGTATAATTCACCCCTCCACTTT.

For this clonotype: One end of the junction fails to match germline, which may point to a read error. The J gene is TRBJ1-6, the V gene TRBV28, with D unresolved. Germline values: CDR1 MDHEN, CDR2 SYDVKM. The CDR3 extends over 15 amino acids. The CDR3 DNA reads TGTGCAAGCAGTTTATTCAGACAAAATAATTCACCCCTCCACTTT. This encodes CASSLFRQNNSPLHF.

Points on this clonotype: The final CDR3 position lacks the conserved phenylalanine or tryptophan, pointing to a likely read error. Because the CDR3's place on the DNA is in doubt, the DNA is left out and the CDR3 is given as listed by TCRdb. This sequence joins TRBV11-3 and TRBJ2-7. CDR1 and CDR2 (germline): SGHNT, YENEEA. The CDR3 extends over 11 residues, inclusive of both ends. The CDR3 loop reads CASSLLDEQYL.

A remark on this clonotype: Sequence at one end of the junction differs from germline and may be a read error. The chain uses TRBV20-1 and TRBJ2-5; 13 bases map to TRBD2. This CDR3 has 16 amino acids. The germline V gene encodes CDR1 DFQATT and CDR2 SNEGSKA (reference sequence). CDR3: CNARDWTSGGQETQYF. CDR3 bases: TGCAATGCTAGAGATTGGACTAGCGGGGGACAAGAGACTCAGTACTTC.

About this clonotype: A read error is possible here, since a much larger clone lies one base away. The chain's CDR3 is CVSSRLALYNEQFF. CDR3 bases: TGTGTCAGCAGCCGACTAGCTCTTTACAATGAGCAGTTCTTC. The V and J genes are TRBV7-9 and TRBJ2-1, with 7 positions matching TRBD2. The germline V gene has CDR1 SEHNR and CDR2 FQNEAQ (reference sequence). The CDR3 has 14 amino acids.

Points on this clonotype: Given a much more abundant clone one base away, this may be a read error. The V call is TRBV5-1, the J call TRBJ2-3; 8 nucleotides agree with TRBD2. CDR1 is SGHRS and CDR2 is YFSETQ in the germline V gene. The CDR3 sequence is 15 residues long. The chain's CDR3 is CARSLSGGFTDTQYF. The CDR3 DNA follows: TGCGCCCGCAGCTTGAGCGGGGGCTTCACAGATACGCAGTATTTT.

Worth noting for this clonotype: Relative to the germline gene, one junction end is altered; a read error may explain this. The chain links TRBV18 to TRBJ2-1, with D tentatively TRBD2 (5 bases). Germline CDR1 reads KGHSH; CDR2 reads LQKENI. This CDR3 comprises 10 residues. The chain's CDR3 is CASSGGEHFF. In nucleotides, the CDR3 is TGTGCCAGCTCAGGAGGTGAGCACTTCTTC. The whole variable domain, remainder taken from reference TRBV18 and TRBJ2-1, is NAGVMQNPRHLVRRRGQEARLRCSPMKGHSHVYWYRQLPEEGLKFMVYLQKENIIDESGMPKERFSAEFPKEGPSILRIQQVVRGDSAAYFCASSGGEHFFGPGTRLTVL.

This clonotype was recorded at least ten times. The chain is built from TRBV6-2 or TRBV6-3 and TRBJ2-1, with 8 bases aligning to TRBD2. CDR1 is MNHEY and CDR2 is SVGEGT in the germline V gene. This CDR3 region has 14 residues. Trimming at V came to 3 bases and at J to 2 bases, leaving 0 bases not matched to a gene. CDR3 protein: CASSYSGAYNEQFF. DNA for the CDR3: TGTGCCAGCAGTTATAGCGGGGCCTACAATGAGCAGTTCTTC.

There are many counts of this clonotype. The chain carries TRBV4-1 and TRBJ1-5; 10 bases match TRBD1. CDR1 and CDR2 from the germline V gene are MGHRA and YSYEKL. Germline trimming cut 3 bases from V and 1 base from J; bases unmatched to any gene: 0. The CDR3 covers 15 residues. CDR3 bases: TGCGCCAGCAGCCAGGGACAGGGGAGCAATCAGCCCCAGCATTTT. Its translation: CASSQGQGSNQPQHF.

Notes on this clonotype: At one of its ends the junction is not consistent with the germline gene, which may arise from a read error. This chain uses TRBV11-2 with TRBJ2-2; 11 bases are a match to TRBD2. The CDR3 is 18 amino acids. CDR1 and CDR2 (germline): SGHAT, FQNNGV. Written as DNA, the CDR3 is TGTGCCAGCAGCTCGGAACTAGCGGGAGTGACGAACACAGGGGAGCTCTTTTTT. As protein: CASSSELAGVTNTGELFF.

By share, this clonotype counts as medium-sized. This chain connects TRBV29-1 to TRBJ2-1, with TRBD1 matching over 8 bases. V lost 4 bases, J lost 8 bases, and 10 bases stayed unmatched. The CDR3 covers 14 residues. Per germline, CDR1 SQVTM and CDR2 ANQGSEA. The CDR3 protein is CSVAWQGATHEQFF. The CDR3 nucleotides are TGCAGCGTTGCCTGGCAGGGGGCGACTCATGAGCAGTTCTTC.

A word on this clonotype: Given a much more abundant clone one base away, this may be a read error. This chain links TRBV6-2 or TRBV6-3 with TRBJ2-4; no definite D call. CDR1 and CDR2 from the germline V gene are MNHEY and SVGEGT. This CDR3 contains 14 residues. CDR3 in DNA: TGTGCCAGCAGCGTAGAGGTTAGCAAAAACATTCATTACTTC. Its translation is CASSVEVSKNIHYF.

Details on this clonotype: This may arise from a read error, as a much more abundant clone is one base away. The final CDR3 position lacks the conserved phenylalanine or tryptophan, pointing to a likely read error. The V call is TRBV28, the J call TRBJ2-1; TRBD2 matches at 10 bases. With V trimmed by 4 bases and J by 5 bases, 8 bases remained unmatched. CDR1 is MDHEN and CDR2 is SYDVKM in the germline V gene. The CDR3 consists of 16 residues. DNA for the CDR3: TGTGCCAGCAGTTCAGTAGCGGGAGGTCGGAACAATGAGCAGTTCTTA. Amino acids: CASSSVAGGRNNEQFL.

The chain's CDR3 is CASQGLAEMGRDTQYF. CDR3 DNA: TGTGCCAGTCAAGGACTAGCGGAGATGGGACGAGATACGCAGTATTTT. The rearrangement links TRBV19 to TRBJ2-3; 10 bases fit TRBD2. Germline assignment: CDR1 LNHDA and CDR2 SQIVND (reference sequence). With V trimmed by 8 bases and J by 5 bases, 13 bases remained unmatched. The CDR3 totals 16 residues.

This clonotype was picked up a small number of times. Just one base apart from a much larger clone, this may be a read error. This CDR3 is missing its conserved last phenylalanine or tryptophan, likely due to a read error. The genes are TRBV6-5 and TRBJ2-2; D may be TRBD1 (5 bases). This CDR3 has 13 residues. Germline V gene lookup returns CDR1 MNHEY and CDR2 SVGAGI. Trimming stripped 7 bases from V and 1 base from J, with 7 bases between. CDR3 nucleotides: TGTGCCAGCATCGACAGGAACACCGGGGAGCTGTTTTAT. Amino acids: CASIDRNTGELFY.

This clonotype came up many times. The chain employs TRBV20-1 and TRBJ2-1, with a tentative D call TRBD2 (6 bases). The CDR3 sequence is 14 residues long. Trimming left V 6 bases short and J 0 bases short, with 12 bases between. Germline V CDR1 and CDR2: DFQATT, SNEGSKA (reference sequence). In DNA form, the CDR3 reads TGCAGTGCCATAGCGGAGAGCTCCTACAATGAGCAGTTCTTC. Translating it yields CSAIAESSYNEQFF.

Comment on this clonotype: At one of its ends the junction is not consistent with the germline gene, which may arise from a read error. The gene calls are TRBV4-3 and TRBJ2-5; a weak D match, TRBD2 (6 bases). This CDR3 spans 14 amino acids. Germline V CDR1 and CDR2: LGHNA, YSLEER. This CDR3 reads CARSHGLWKETQYF. CDR3 DNA: TGCGCCAGAAGCCACGGACTATGGAAAGAGACCCAGTACTTC.

The chain joins TRBV5-1 to TRBJ2-2; D unclear. The CDR3 has 15 residues. Germline lookup yields CDR1 SGHRS and CDR2 YFSETQ. Trimming took off 0 bases at V and 3 bases at J, with 9 bases between the two ends. This CDR3 reads CASSLGAGYTGELFF. CDR3 nucleotide sequence: TGCGCCAGCAGCTTGGGGGCAGGATACACCGGGGAGCTGTTTTTT.

Regarding this clonotype: One junction end does not reproduce the germline sequence, and a read error may be involved. The V and J genes are TRBV5-4 and TRBJ2-5, with unresolved D. The length of the CDR3 is 12 residues. Per the germline V gene, CDR1 is SGHNT and CDR2 is YYREEE (reference sequence). CDR3 sequence reads: CASSLSTETHYF. CDR3 in DNA: TGTGCCAGCAGCTTGAGCACGGAGACCCATTACTTC.